This T cell receptor (beta chain) is drawn from a study of T cells after yellow fever vaccination. The overall study: Fractions containing few cells were prepared with SMART-Seq v4 Ultra Low Input.

Findings of the study overall: Few clonotypes appeared in both CD4 and CD8 compartments. The study noted that FACS-sorted repertoires could contain abundant clonotypes contaminating from the bulk population.

In its sample, this clonotype was seen a few times. Antigen specificity is unknown. V lost 3 bases and J 3 bases, leaving 11 bases between the germline ends. The CDR3 consists of 14 residues. In germline, CDR1 is ENHRY, CDR2 SYGVKD. TCRdb reprocessed the 5' RACE reads with MiXCR, giving one entry per CDR3 protein. Counted here are 300,000 to 400,000 distinct CDR3 sequences, 9.5% to 15% occurring once; the ten biggest clones make up more than 3%. The receptor's source is a man between 18 and 35 years old who received the YFV17D yellow fever vaccine. V usage is TRBV10-3 and J usage is TRBJ2-5, with D perhaps TRBD2 (6 bases). The material was CD4+ T cells sorted from PBMCs, obtained 15 days after the yellow fever booster vaccination. The chain's CDR3 is CAISDAGREETQYF. In DNA, the CDR3 is TGTGCCATCAGTGATGCCGGGAGAGAAGAGACCCAGTACTTC.